This record looks at one T cell receptor beta chain sequence and its context. These data come from a study of T cell responses to AZD1222 COVID-19 vaccine. Produced via immunoSEQ multiplex PCR; TCRdb's table is partial and in-frame only. The sample shows 100,000 to 150,000 clones, just over 85% of them seen only once. CDR1 is SGHVS and CDR2 is FQNEAQ in the germline V gene. V lost 5 bases and J lost 3, with 19 bases in between. The CDR3 runs 16 residues. The chain recombines TRBV7-8 with TRBJ1-1; D is perhaps TRBD1 (5 bases). The receptor comes from an adult in good health. The specimen was peripheral blood, collected on day 0 of AZD1222 vaccination. The CDR3 protein is CASSPYVGVKYTEAFF. Here the CDR3 DNA reads TGTGCCAGCAGCCCATACGTGGGGGTGAAGTACACTGAAGCTTTCTTT.